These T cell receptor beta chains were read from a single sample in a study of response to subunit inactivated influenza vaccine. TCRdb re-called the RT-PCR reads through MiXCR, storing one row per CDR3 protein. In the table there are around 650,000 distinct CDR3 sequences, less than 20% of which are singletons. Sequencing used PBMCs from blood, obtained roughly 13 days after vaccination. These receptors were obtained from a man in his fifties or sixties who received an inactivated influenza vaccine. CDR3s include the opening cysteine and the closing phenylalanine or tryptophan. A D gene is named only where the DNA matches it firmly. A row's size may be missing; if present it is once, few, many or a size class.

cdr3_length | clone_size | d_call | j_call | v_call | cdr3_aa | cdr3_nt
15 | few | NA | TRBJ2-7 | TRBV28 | CASSLWTGSNYEQYF | TGTGCCAGCAGTTTATGGACAGGCTCCAACTACGAGCAGTACTTC
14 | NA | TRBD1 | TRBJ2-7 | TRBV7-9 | CASSPGTGINEQYF | TGTGCCAGCAGCCCTGGGACAGGGATCAACGAGCAGTACTTC
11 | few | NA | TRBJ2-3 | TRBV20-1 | CSARQADTQYF | TGCAGTGCTAGACAGGCAGATACGCAGTATTTT
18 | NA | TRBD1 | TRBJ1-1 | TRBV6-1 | CASRSRQGINPLNTEAFF | TGTGCCAGCAGGTCACGACAGGGGATTAATCCTTTGAACACTGAAGCTTTCTTT
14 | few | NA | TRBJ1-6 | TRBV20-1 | CSAPRDSPGSPLHF | TGCAGTGCTCCCCGGGACTCTCCCGGGTCACCCCTCCACTTT
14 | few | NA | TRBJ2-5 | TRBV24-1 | CATSEPGPQETQYF | TGTGCCACCAGTGAGCCTGGACCCCAAGAGACCCAGTACTTC
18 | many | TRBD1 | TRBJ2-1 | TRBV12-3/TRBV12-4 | CASSLDPPGGASYNEQFF | TGTGCCAGCAGTTTAGACCCCCCAGGGGGAGCATCCTACAATGAGCAGTTCTTC
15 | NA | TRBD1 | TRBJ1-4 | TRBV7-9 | CASSFFDRGHEKLFF | TGTGCCAGCAGCTTCTTCGACAGGGGGCACGAAAAACTGTTTTTT
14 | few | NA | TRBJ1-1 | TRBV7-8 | CASSATSLGTEAFF | TGTGCCAGCAGCGCCACTTCATTGGGCACTGAAGCTTTCTTT
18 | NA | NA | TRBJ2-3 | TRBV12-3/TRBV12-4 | CASSWARWVGAGTDTQYF | TGTGCCAGCAGTTGGGCCCGGTGGGTCGGGGCGGGGACAGATACGCAGTATTTT
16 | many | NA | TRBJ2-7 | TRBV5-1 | CASSPVPAGTPYEQYF | TGCGCCAGCAGCCCAGTTCCGGCAGGGACGCCCTACGAGCAGTACTTC
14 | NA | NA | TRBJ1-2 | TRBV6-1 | CASNTGRTNYGYSF | TGTGCCAGCAACACCGGACGGACTAACTATGGCTACTCCTTC
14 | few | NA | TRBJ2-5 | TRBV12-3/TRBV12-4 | CASSLAWPQETQYF | TGTGCCAGCAGTTTAGCGTGGCCACAAGAGACCCAGTACTTC
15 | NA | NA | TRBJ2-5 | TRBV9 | CASSPPEGPGETQYF | TGTGCCAGCAGCCCCCCAGAGGGGCCCGGAGAGACCCAGTACTTC
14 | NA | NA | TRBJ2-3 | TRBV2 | CASSPGDGGNTQYF | TGTGCCAGCAGCCCCGGGGACGGTGGGAATACGCAGTATTTT
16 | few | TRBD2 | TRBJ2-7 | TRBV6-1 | CASSEGTLAGVREQYF | TGTGCCAGCAGTGAAGGGACACTAGCGGGAGTGAGGGAGCAGTACTTC
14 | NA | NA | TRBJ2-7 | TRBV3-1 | CASSQAAQGDEQYF | TGTGCCAGCAGCCAAGCCGCCCAGGGTGACGAGCAGTACTTC
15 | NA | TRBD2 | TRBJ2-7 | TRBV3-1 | CASSPLAGVSVEQYF | TGTGCCAGCAGCCCGTTAGCGGGAGTCTCCGTAGAGCAGTACTTC
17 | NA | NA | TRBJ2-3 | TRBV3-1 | CASSQEGTRTVPDTQYF | TGTGCCAGCAGCCAAGAAGGGACTCGCACGGTACCAGATACGCAGTATTTT
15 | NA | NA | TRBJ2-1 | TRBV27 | CASSLSRWGYNEQFF | TGTGCCAGCAGTTTATCCAGGTGGGGATACAATGAGCAGTTCTTC
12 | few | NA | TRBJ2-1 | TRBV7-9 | CASSTQSNEQFF | TGTGCCAGCAGCACTCAAAGCAATGAGCAGTTCTTC
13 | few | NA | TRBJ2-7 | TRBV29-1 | CSVAGGGSYEQYF | TGCAGCGTCGCCGGGGGCGGCTCCTACGAGCAGTACTTC
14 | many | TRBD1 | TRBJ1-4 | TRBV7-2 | CASSVDRGNEKLFF | TGTGCCAGCAGCGTCGACAGGGGGAATGAAAAACTGTTTTTT
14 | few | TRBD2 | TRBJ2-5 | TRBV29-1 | CSVERTSGGETQYF | TGCAGCGTTGAAAGGACTAGCGGGGGAGAGACCCAGTACTTC
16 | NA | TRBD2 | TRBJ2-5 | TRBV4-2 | CASSQDPGGNQETQYF | TGTGCCAGCAGCCAAGATCCGGGGGGGAACCAAGAGACCCAGTACTTC
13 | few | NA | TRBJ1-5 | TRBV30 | CAWSSGTNQPQHF | TGTGCCTGGAGTTCCGGGACCAATCAGCCCCAGCATTTT
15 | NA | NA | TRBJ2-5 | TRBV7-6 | CASSRVKGTQETQYF | TGTGCCAGCAGCCGAGTGAAGGGGACCCAGGAGACCCAGTACTTC
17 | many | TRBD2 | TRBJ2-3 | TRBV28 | CASSLWGLAGPTDTQYF | TGTGCCAGCAGTTTATGGGGACTAGCGGGACCCACAGATACGCAGTATTTT
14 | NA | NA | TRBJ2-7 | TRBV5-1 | CASSLESTGYEQYF | TGCGCCAGCAGCTTGGAATCTACCGGCTACGAGCAGTACTTC
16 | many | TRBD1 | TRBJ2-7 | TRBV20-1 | CSARDLAGGAYYEQYF | TGCAGTGCTAGAGATTTGGCAGGGGGCGCATACTACGAGCAGTACTTC
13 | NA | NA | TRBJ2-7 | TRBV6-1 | CASFRDGGYEQYF | TGTGCCAGCTTCAGGGACGGGGGCTACGAGCAGTACTTC